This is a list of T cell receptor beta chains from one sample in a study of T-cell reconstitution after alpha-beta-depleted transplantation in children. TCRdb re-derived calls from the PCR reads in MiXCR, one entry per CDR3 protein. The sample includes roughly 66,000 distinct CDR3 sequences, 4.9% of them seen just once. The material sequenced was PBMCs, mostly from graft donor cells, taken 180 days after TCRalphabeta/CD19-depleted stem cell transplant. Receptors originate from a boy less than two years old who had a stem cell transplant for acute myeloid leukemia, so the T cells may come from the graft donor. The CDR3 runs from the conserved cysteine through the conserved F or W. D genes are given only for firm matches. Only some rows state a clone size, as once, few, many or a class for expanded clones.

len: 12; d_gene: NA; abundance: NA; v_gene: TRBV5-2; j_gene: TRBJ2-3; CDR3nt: TGTGCCATGGGCCCCGCGGATTCTGAGCAGTATTTT; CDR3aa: CAMGPADSEQYF
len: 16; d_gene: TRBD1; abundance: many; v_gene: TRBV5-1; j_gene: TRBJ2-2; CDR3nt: TGCGCCAGCAGCTCGGGACAGGCGTCGAACACCGGGGAGCTGTTTTTT; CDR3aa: CASSSGQASNTGELFF
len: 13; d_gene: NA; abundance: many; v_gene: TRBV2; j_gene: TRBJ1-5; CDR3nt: TGTGCCAGCGCCCGAACAAGGAATCAGCCCCAGCATTTT; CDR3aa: CASARTRNQPQHF
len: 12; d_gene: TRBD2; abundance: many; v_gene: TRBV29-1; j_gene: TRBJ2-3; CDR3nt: TGCAGCGCAGCGGGGGTCCGAGATACGCAGTATTTT; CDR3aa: CSAAGVRDTQYF
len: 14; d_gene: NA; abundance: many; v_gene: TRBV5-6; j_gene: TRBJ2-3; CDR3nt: TGTGCCAGCAGCTTGTACCAGGCGGTTAATACGCAGTATTTT; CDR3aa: CASSLYQAVNTQYF
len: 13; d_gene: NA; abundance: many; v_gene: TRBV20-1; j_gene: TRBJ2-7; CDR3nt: TGCAGTGCCAGACAAGGGGTAAAGTACGAGCAGTACTTC; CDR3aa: CSARQGVKYEQYF
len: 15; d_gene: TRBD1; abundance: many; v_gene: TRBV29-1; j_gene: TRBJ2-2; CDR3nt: TGCAGCGCTGGGACAGGGGGCTTCGGCACCGGGGAGCTGTTTTTT; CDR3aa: CSAGTGGFGTGELFF
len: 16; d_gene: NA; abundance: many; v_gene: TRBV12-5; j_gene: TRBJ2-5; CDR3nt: TGTGCTAGTATCAGGGGGGCTGGGACTTACCAAGAGACCCAGTACTTC; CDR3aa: CASIRGAGTYQETQYF
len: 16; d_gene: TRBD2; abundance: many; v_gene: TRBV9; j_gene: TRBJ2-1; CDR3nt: TGTGCCAGCAGCGTAGCTAGCGGGGACGCCTACAATGAGCAGTTCTTC; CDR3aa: CASSVASGDAYNEQFF
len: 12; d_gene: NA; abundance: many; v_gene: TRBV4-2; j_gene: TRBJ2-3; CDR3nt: TGTGCCAGCAGCCAAGGGGCAGATACGCAGTATTTT; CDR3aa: CASSQGADTQYF
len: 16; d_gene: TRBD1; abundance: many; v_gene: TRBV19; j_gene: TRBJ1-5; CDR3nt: TGTGCCAGTAGTACTTGGGACAGAGTTCGCAATCAGCCCCAGCATTTT; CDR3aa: CASSTWDRVRNQPQHF
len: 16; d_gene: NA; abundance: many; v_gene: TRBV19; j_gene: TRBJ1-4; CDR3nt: TGTGCCAGTAGTATAGGGGGGGCAGGGCTTAATGAAAAACTGTTTTTT; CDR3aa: CASSIGGAGLNEKLFF
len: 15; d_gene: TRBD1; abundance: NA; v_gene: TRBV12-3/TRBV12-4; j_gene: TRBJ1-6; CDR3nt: TGTGCCAGCAGTTTGTGGACAGGGGGCTATTCACCCCTCCACTTT; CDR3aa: CASSLWTGGYSPLHF
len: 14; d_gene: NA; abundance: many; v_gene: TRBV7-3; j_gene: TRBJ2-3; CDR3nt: TGTGCCAGCAGCTGGGATGCTCGCACAGATACGCAGTATTTT; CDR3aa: CASSWDARTDTQYF
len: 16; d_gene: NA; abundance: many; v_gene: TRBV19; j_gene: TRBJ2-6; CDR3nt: TGTGCCAGTAGTATGACGCGGCCCTCTGGGGCCAACGTCCTGACTTTC; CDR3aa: CASSMTRPSGANVLTF
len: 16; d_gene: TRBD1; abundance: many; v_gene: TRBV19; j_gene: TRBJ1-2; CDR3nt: TGTGCCAGTAGTATTACCCCCGGACAGGGGGGAAATGGCTACACCTTC; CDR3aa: CASSITPGQGGNGYTF
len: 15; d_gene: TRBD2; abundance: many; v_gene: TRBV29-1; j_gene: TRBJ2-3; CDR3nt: TGCAGCGTCCCGCTAGCGGGGGGCCATAGGGATACGCAGTATTTT; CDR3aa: CSVPLAGGHRDTQYF